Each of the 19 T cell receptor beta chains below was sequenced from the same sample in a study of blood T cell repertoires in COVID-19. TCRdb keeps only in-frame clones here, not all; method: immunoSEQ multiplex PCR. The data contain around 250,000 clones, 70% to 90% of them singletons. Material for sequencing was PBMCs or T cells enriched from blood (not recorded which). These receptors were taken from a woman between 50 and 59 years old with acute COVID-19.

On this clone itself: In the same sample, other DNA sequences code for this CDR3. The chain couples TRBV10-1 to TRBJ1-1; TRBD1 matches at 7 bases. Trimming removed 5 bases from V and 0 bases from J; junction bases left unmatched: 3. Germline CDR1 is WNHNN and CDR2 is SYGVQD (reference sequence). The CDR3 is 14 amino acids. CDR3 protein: CASSPGQLNTEAFF. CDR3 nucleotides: TGCGCCAGCAGTCCGGGACAGCTGAACACTGAAGCTTTCTTT.

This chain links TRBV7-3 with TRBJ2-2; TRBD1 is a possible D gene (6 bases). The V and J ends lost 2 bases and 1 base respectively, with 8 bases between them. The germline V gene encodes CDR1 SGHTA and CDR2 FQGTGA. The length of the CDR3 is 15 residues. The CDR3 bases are TGTGCCAGCAGCTTAGACAGGATGAACACCGGGGAGCTGTTTTTT. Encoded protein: CASSLDRMNTGELFF.

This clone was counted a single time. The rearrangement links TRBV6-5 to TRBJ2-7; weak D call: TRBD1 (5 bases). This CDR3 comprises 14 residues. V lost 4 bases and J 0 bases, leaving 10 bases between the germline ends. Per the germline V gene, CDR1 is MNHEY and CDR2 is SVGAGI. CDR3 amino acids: CASSSIGHSYEQYF. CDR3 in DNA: TGTGCCAGCAGTTCAATAGGACACTCCTACGAGCAGTACTTC.

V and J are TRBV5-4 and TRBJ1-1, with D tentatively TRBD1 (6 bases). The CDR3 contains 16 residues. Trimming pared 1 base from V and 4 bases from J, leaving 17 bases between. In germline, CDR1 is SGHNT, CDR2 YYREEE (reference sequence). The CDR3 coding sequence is TGTGCCAGCAGCTTGAGCGGGGGGCGCGATGTCACTGAAGCTTTCTTT. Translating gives CASSLSGGRDVTEAFF.

The CDR3 DNA sequence: TGTGCCAGCAGTTACCAGCGGGGGGTCCCTCGAAATACGCAGTATTTT. It specifies CASSYQRGVPRNTQYF. The chain joins TRBV6-2 or TRBV6-3 to TRBJ2-3, with 9 positions matching TRBD2. CDR1 and CDR2 (germline): MNHEY, SVGEGT. The CDR3 covers 16 residues. V lost 2 bases and J lost 7; bases outside the gene matches: 10.

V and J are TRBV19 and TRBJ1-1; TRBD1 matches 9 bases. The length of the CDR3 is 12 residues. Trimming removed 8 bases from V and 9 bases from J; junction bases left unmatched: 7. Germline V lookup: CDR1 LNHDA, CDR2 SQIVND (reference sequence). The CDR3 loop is CASFTGGGKAFF. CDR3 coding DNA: TGTGCCAGTTTTACAGGGGGCGGAAAAGCTTTCTTT.

CDR3 sequence reads: CASSLQDYGYTF. The CDR3 DNA follows: TGTGCCAGCAGTTTACAGGACTATGGCTACACCTTC. V and J are TRBV12-3 or TRBV12-4 and TRBJ1-2; D is ambiguous. CDR3 length: 12 amino acids. The germline V and J ends were trimmed by 2 bases and 3 bases, with 4 bases remaining between them.

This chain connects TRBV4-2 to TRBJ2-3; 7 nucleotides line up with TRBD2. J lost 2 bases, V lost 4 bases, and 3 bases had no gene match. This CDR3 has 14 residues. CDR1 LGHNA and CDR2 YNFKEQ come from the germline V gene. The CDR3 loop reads CASSLGGSTDTQYF. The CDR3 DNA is TGTGCCAGCAGCCTCGGGGGGTCCACAGATACGCAGTATTTT.

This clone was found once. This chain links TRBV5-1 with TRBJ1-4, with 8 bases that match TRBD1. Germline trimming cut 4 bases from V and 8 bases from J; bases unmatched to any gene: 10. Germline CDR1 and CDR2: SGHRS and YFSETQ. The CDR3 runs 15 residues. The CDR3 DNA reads TGCGCCAGCAGCAGGCACGCACAGGGGGGCGAAAAACTGTTTTTT. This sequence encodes CASSRHAQGGEKLFF.

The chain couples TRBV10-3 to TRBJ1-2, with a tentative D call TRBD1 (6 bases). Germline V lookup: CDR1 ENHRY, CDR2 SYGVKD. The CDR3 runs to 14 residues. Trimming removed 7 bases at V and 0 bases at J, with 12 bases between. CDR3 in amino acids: CAITEDRANYGYTF. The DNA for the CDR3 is TGTGCCATCACCGAGGACAGAGCTAACTATGGCTACACCTTC.

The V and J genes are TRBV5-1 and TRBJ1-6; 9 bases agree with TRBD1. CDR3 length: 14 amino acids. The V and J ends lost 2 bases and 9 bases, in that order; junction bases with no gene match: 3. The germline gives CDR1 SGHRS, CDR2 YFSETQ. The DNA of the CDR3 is TGCGCCAGCAGCTTTGAGACAGGGGGTTCACCCCTCCACTTT. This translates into CASSFETGGSPLHF.

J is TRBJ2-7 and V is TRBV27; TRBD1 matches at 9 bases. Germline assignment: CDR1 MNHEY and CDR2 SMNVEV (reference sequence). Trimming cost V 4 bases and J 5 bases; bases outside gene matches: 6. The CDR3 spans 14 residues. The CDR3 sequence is CASSSWDRVDEQYF. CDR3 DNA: TGTGCCAGCAGTTCCTGGGACAGGGTTGACGAGCAGTACTTC.

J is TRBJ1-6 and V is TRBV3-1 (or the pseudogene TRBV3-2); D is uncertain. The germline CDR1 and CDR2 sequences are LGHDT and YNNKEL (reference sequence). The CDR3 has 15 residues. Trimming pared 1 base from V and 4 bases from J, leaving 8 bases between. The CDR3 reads CASSQGTGYNSPLHF. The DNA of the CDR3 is TGTGCCAGCAGCCAAGGCACGGGGTATAATTCACCCCTCCACTTT.

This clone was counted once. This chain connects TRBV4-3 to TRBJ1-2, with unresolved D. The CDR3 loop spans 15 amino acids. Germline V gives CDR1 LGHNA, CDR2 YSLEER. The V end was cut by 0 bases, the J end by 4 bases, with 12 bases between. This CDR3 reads CASSQDQASFYGYTF. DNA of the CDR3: TGCGCCAGCAGCCAAGATCAGGCAAGCTTCTATGGCTACACCTTC.

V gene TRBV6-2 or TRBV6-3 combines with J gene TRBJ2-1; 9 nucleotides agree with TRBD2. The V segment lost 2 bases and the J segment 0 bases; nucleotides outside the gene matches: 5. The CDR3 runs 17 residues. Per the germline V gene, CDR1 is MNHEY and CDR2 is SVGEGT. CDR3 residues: CASSYGGGASSYNEQFF. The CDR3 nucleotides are TGTGCCAGCAGTTACGGCGGGGGGGCTAGCTCCTACAATGAGCAGTTCTTC.

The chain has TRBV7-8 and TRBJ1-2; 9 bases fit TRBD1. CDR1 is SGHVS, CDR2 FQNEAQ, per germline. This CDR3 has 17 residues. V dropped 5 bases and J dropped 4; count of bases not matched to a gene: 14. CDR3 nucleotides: TGTGCCAGCAGCCCTAGAGGGACAGGGTCCGGGGGCTATGGCTACACCTTC. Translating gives CASSPRGTGSGGYGYTF.

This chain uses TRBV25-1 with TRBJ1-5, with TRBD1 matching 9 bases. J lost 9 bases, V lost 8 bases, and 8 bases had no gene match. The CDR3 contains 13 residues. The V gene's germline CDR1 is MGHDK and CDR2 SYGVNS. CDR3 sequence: CASRGQGNSPQHF. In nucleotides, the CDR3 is TGTGCCAGCCGGGGACAGGGAAATTCGCCCCAGCATTTT.

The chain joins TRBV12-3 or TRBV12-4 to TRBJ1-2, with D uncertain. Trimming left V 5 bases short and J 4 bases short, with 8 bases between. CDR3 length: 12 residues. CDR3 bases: TGTGCCAGCAGTCTCGACACCTATGGCTACACCTTC. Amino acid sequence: CASSLDTYGYTF.

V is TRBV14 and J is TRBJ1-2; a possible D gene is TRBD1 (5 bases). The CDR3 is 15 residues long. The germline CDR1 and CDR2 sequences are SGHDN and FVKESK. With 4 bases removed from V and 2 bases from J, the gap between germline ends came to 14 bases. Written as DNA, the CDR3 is TGTGCCAGCAGCCTCCACCAGGGCTTGAACTATGGCTACACCTTC. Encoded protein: CASSLHQGLNYGYTF.